The next 13 T cell receptor beta chains were all read from a single sample in a study of T-cell reconstitution after alpha-beta-depleted transplantation in children (dated by TCRdb to about 2016). The library was obtained by PCR. Sequencer: Illumina HiSeq 2500. To normalize quantification of the TCRbeta repertoire, the TCR libraries were built with molecular barcoding that relied on unique molecular identifiers. Using fastp at Q25 and MiXCR, TCRdb reprocessed the public reads and kept productive beta chains. All rows with the same CDR3 protein become a single entry with the most common DNA and genes. This sample comprises approximately 640,000 distinct CDR3 sequences, around 16% of them detected only once. The ten largest account for about 1.1% of the sample. The sample in question was PBMCs from the stem cell graft donor, obtained from the stem cell graft. Receptors originate from a human donor who donated a stem cell graft to a child with acute myeloid leukemia.

The sample holds many counts of this clonotype. The chain recombines TRBV20-1 with TRBJ2-7, with D possibly being TRBD2 (5 bases). Trimming removed 1 base from V and 0 bases from J, with 13 bases in between. CDR1 is DFQATT, CDR2 SNEGSKA, per germline (reference sequence). This CDR3 spans 15 amino acids. The CDR3 is CSARGVLGSSYEQYF. DNA for the CDR3: TGCAGTGCTAGAGGGGTACTAGGGAGCTCCTACGAGCAGTACTTC.

The sample holds a few counts of this clonotype. The J gene is TRBJ2-2, the V gene TRBV10-1; 8 bases line up with TRBD2. The CDR3 has 15 residues. The V gene's germline CDR1 is WNHNN and CDR2 SYGVQD (reference sequence). V lost 5 bases to trimming and J lost 3 bases; unmatched junction nucleotides: 5. For the CDR3, the DNA is TGCGCCAGCAGTCTGAATAGCGGGGACACCGGGGAGCTGTTTTTT. Translated: CASSLNSGDTGELFF.

This clonotype was observed at least ten times. The genes are TRBV20-1 and TRBJ1-2, with D possibly matching TRBD1 (6 bases). Germline lookup yields CDR1 DFQATT and CDR2 SNEGSKA (reference sequence). The CDR3 length is 16 residues. Trimming removed 6 bases from V and 3 bases from J, with 23 bases in between. In nucleotides, the CDR3 is TGCAGTGCCTATAATCAGGGGTTTGTGTGGGACTATGGCTACACCTTC. Residues: CSAYNQGFVWDYGYTF.

The chain employs TRBV4-3 and TRBJ2-1; TRBD2 matches at 10 bases. The V gene's germline CDR1 is LGHNA and CDR2 YSLEER. This CDR3 contains 16 residues. Trimming removed 1 base from V and 13 bases from J; junction bases left unmatched: 13. In DNA form, the CDR3 reads TGCGCCAGCAGCCAAGCCCCCTCCGCTAGCGGGGGACCCCAGTTCTTC. This sequence encodes CASSQAPSASGGPQFF.

This clonotype was detected a few times. This sequence joins TRBV20-1 and TRBJ2-3; 7 bases fit TRBD2. CDR3 length equals 16 residues. Germline V gene data show CDR1 as DFQATT and CDR2 as SNEGSKA (reference sequence). The trim removed 2 bases at V and 2 bases at J, leaving 10 bases unmatched. The CDR3 loop reads CSARPASGGTTDTQYF. The CDR3 DNA reads TGCAGTGCTAGACCCGCTAGCGGAGGTACCACAGATACGCAGTATTTT.

Many counts were recorded for this clonotype. V is TRBV7-3 and J is TRBJ2-3, with unresolved D. Trimming left V 5 bases short and J 0 bases short, with 9 bases between. There are 14 residues in the CDR3. Germline assignment: CDR1 SGHTA and CDR2 FQGTGA. The CDR3: CASSPQRSTDTQYF. The DNA of the CDR3 is TGTGCCAGCAGCCCTCAGCGTAGCACAGATACGCAGTATTTT.

This clonotype was detected many times. J is TRBJ2-1 and V is TRBV3-1; unclear D gene. This CDR3 spans 16 amino acids. Germline CDR1 LGHDT, CDR2 YNNKEL (reference sequence). The V gene lost 3 bases and the J gene lost 5 bases, with 17 bases spanning the gap. For the CDR3, the DNA is TGTGCCAGCAGCCATCCCTGGTGGCGGAAGGACAATGAGCAGTTCTTC. Its protein is CASSHPWWRKDNEQFF.

This clonotype was observed at least ten times. This rearrangement joins TRBV20-1 to TRBJ1-5; maybe TRBD1 (5 bases). With 5 bases removed from V and 5 bases from J, the gap between germline ends came to 10 bases. The germline gives CDR1 DFQATT, CDR2 SNEGSKA (reference sequence). The CDR3 consists of 12 residues. The CDR3 coding sequence is TGCAGTGCTCGGGGCTTCGATCAGCCCCAGCATTTT. Translating it yields CSARGFDQPQHF.

This sequence joins TRBV20-1 and TRBJ1-5; 7 positions agree with TRBD1. Germline V gives CDR1 DFQATT, CDR2 SNEGSKA (reference sequence). The ends lost 3 bases at V and 0 bases at J; junction bases unmatched: 2. The length of the CDR3 is 14 residues. CDR3 DNA: TGCAGTGCTAGGACAGGGACTAGCAATCAGCCCCAGCATTTT. Translated: CSARTGTSNQPQHF.

The chain is built from TRBV10-3 and TRBJ1-1; D unresolved. This CDR3 region has 14 residues. Germline CDR1 ENHRY, CDR2 SYGVKD. Deletions cut 2 bases from V and 0 bases from J, with 7 bases between. CDR3 in DNA: TGTGCCATCAGTGAGAGGGAGATGAACACTGAAGCTTTCTTT. Its protein product is CAISEREMNTEAFF.

This clonotype was counted between two and nine times. This rearrangement joins TRBV7-9 to TRBJ1-3; 9 bases match TRBD1. Trimming took 4 bases from V and 11 from J; bases not matched to a gene: 9. The CDR3 extends over 14 amino acids. Germline values: CDR1 SEHNR, CDR2 FQNEAQ (reference sequence). The CDR3 nucleotides read TGTGCCAGCAGCTCCTCCGGGACAGGGCCCTCCATATATTTT. Its protein product is CASSSSGTGPSIYF.

There are a few counts of this clonotype. The chain links TRBV20-1 to TRBJ2-6, with D perhaps TRBD2 (6 bases). The V end lost 2 bases, the J end lost 0 bases, and 11 bases lay between the germline ends. The CDR3 is made up of 16 amino acids. Germline CDR1 is DFQATT and CDR2 is SNEGSKA (reference sequence). CDR3 residues: CSARLSGLSGANVLTF. The DNA for the CDR3 is TGCAGTGCTAGACTTAGCGGACTCTCTGGGGCCAACGTCCTGACTTTC.

This clonotype was counted at least ten times. CDR3 in DNA: TGTGCCAGCAACGAACGAGGGGAGCACGGCGAGCAGTACTTC. It encodes CASNERGEHGEQYF. The chain carries TRBV27 and TRBJ2-7, with D possibly being TRBD1 or TRBD2 (5 bases each). CDR3 length: 14 residues. Per the germline V gene, CDR1 is MNHEY and CDR2 is SMNVEV (reference sequence). V shed 7 bases and J shed 6 bases, with 19 bases lying between them.